The 19 T cell receptor beta chains listed next were all sequenced from one sample in a study of shared clonotypes between healthy human individuals (dated by TCRdb to about 2020). The receptor library was made with the immunoSEQ multiplex PCR assay. In TCRdb, the immuneACCESS table is reduced to in-frame sequences with V and J assigned. These tables do not hold every clone; where another copy was compared, an unresolved V gene accounts for under half, and the others remain unexplained. The sample profile shows about 2 million clones; approximately 94% of them were found once. The ten biggest clones cover 1.2% of the sample. For the CD8 naive samples, CD45RO-negative cells were positively selected for CCR7, yielding a CD45RA+CCR7+ population from which TemRA cells were excluded. Material for sequencing was naive CD8+ T cells sorted from blood. The cell subset or site label on this specimen signifies: CD45RA+CCR7+. The source of these receptors is a man aged 18 to 35 in good health.

J is TRBJ1-2 and V is TRBV28; D not certain. CDR1 MDHEN and CDR2 SYDVKM come from the germline V gene. V was shortened by 2 bases and J by 4 bases, with 11 bases between the two germline ends. This CDR3 contains 14 residues. The CDR3, as DNA: TGTGCCAGCAGTTTACTGCGGGCGGTCTATGGCTACACCTTC. Translation: CASSLLRAVYGYTF.

The chain carries TRBV2 and TRBJ2-1; no clear D. The CDR3 totals 12 residues. Trimming cost V 10 bases and J 4 bases, with 11 bases left between them. Germline CDR1 is SNHLY and CDR2 is FYNNEI. CDR3 loop: CATEAFYNEQFF. Here the CDR3 DNA reads TGTGCCACCGAGGCTTTTTACAATGAGCAGTTCTTC.

The V call is TRBV9, the J call TRBJ1-4; tentatively, D is TRBD1 (6 bases). Germline CDR1 reads SGDLS; CDR2 reads YYNGEE. Trimming took 4 bases from V and 6 from J, leaving 16 bases between them. The CDR3 consists of 15 residues. CDR3 coding DNA: TGTGCCAGCAGCTTGACTGGGGGGGCGGATGAAAAACTGTTTTTT. Encoded protein: CASSLTGGADEKLFF.

The genes are TRBV7-3 and TRBJ2-2; D is ambiguous. CDR3 size: 13 residues. Trimming removed 4 bases from V and 6 bases from J, with 9 bases in between. Germline V gene lookup returns CDR1 SGHTA and CDR2 FQGTGA. The CDR3 DNA is TGTGCCAGCAGCTACATCCCGGCCGGGGAGCTGTTTTTT. It yields the protein CASSYIPAGELFF.

This chain connects TRBV11-2 to TRBJ1-1, with a possible D match to TRBD1 (6 bases). This CDR3 region has 15 residues. Germline CDR1 SGHAT, CDR2 FQNNGV. V was shortened by 5 bases and J by 1 base, with 14 bases between the two germline ends. CDR3 residues: CASSPLEGGNTEAFF. The CDR3 region has the DNA TGTGCCAGCAGCCCCCTGGAGGGGGGGAACACTGAAGCTTTCTTT.

As regards this clone: This same CDR3 is encoded by further DNA sequences in the sample. V and J are TRBV4-1 and TRBJ2-1; no reliable D call. CDR1 is MGHRA and CDR2 is YSYEKL in the germline V gene. The CDR3 is made up of 15 amino acids. Trimming pared 3 bases from V and 0 bases from J, leaving 9 bases between. The CDR3 reads CASSQARGSYNEQFF. CDR3 nucleotide sequence: TGCGCCAGCAGCCAGGCCAGAGGCTCCTACAATGAGCAGTTCTTC.

CDR3 region: CASSAGGEGPNEQFF. In nucleotides, the CDR3 is TGTGCCAGCAGCGCAGGCGGGGAGGGCCCGAATGAGCAGTTCTTC. This chain joins TRBV9 and TRBJ2-1, with 7 bases that match TRBD2. This CDR3 is built from 15 residues. Germline CDR1 SGDLS, CDR2 YYNGEE. V dropped 3 bases and J dropped 7; count of bases not matched to a gene: 10. The full variable domain, in which reference TRBV9 and TRBJ2-1 provide the parts outside the CDR3, is DSGVTQTPKHLITATGQRVTLRCSPRSGDLSVYWYQQSLDQGLQFLIQYYNGEERAKGNILERFSAQQFPDLHSELNLSSLELGDSALYFCASSAGGEGPNEQFFGPGTRLTVL.

J is TRBJ1-2 and V is TRBV6-6; 9 nucleotides line up with TRBD1. Trimming took 3 bases from V and 3 from J; bases not matched to a gene: 5. This CDR3 spans 15 amino acids. Germline values: CDR1 MNHNY, CDR2 SVGAGI (reference sequence). The CDR3 DNA is TGTGCCAGCAGTTATGACAGGGGGTCTGACTATGGCTACACCTTC. As protein: CASSYDRGSDYGYTF.

The V and J genes are TRBV10-1 and TRBJ2-3; D unresolved. The CDR3 totals 15 residues. Looked up from germline, CDR1 is WNHNN and CDR2 is SYGVQD (reference sequence). V was cut by 3 bases and J by 2 bases, with 12 bases left in between. CDR3 sequence: CASSDGDSHTDTQYF. The CDR3 DNA follows: TGCGCCAGCAGTGACGGTGACTCCCACACAGATACGCAGTATTTT.

This chain uses TRBV27 with TRBJ2-1, with no clear D. The CDR3 runs to 15 residues. The V and J ends lost 5 bases and 7 bases respectively, with 18 bases between them. Germline values: CDR1 MNHEY, CDR2 SMNVEV (reference sequence). Here the CDR3 reads CASSPFAETFNEQFF. In DNA form, the CDR3 reads TGTGCCAGCAGTCCCTTTGCGGAGACTTTTAATGAGCAGTTCTTC.

The rearrangement uses TRBV14 and TRBJ1-6; tentatively, D is TRBD1 (5 bases). Per the germline V gene, CDR1 is SGHDN and CDR2 is FVKESK. This CDR3 is built from 15 residues. V lost 0 bases, J lost 6 bases, and 9 bases lay in between. The CDR3 region has the DNA TGTGCCAGCAGCCAAGAGCAGGGCTTTAATTCACCCCTCCACTTT. Translated, it gives CASSQEQGFNSPLHF.

V and J are TRBV5-4 and TRBJ1-5; D unclear. Trimming shortened V by 0 bases and J by 3 bases, and 7 bases separated the two germline ends. CDR3 length: 14 residues. Germline CDR1 SGHNT, CDR2 YYREEE (reference sequence). CDR3 residues: CASSLGGDNQPQHF. The CDR3 DNA follows: TGTGCCAGCAGCTTGGGCGGGGACAATCAGCCCCAGCATTTT.

The V gene is TRBV5-5, the J gene TRBJ2-7; D possibly corresponds to TRBD1 (5 bases). The CDR3 is 13 residues long. Germline-derived CDR1 and CDR2 are SGHKS and YYEKEE (reference sequence). Deletions cut 2 bases from V and 3 bases from J, with 9 bases between. The CDR3 nucleotides read TGTGCCAGCAGCTTACGACAGAGCTACGAGCAGTACTTC. It translates to CASSLRQSYEQYF.

The chain joins TRBV6-6 to TRBJ1-2, with D hard to call. The germline CDR1 and CDR2 sequences are MNHNY and SVGAGI (reference sequence). The CDR3 contains 11 residues. V dropped 8 bases and J dropped 6 bases, with 10 bases sitting between them. The CDR3 spells CASSEGNGYTF. In nucleotides, the CDR3 is TGTGCCAGCTCCGAAGGGAATGGCTACACCTTC.

This clone appeared a single time. V usage is TRBV7-9 and J usage is TRBJ2-1; either TRBD1 or TRBD2 may supply D (6 bases each). Germline lookup yields CDR1 SEHNR and CDR2 FQNEAQ (reference sequence). This CDR3 has 15 residues. V lost 5 bases and J lost 2, with 13 bases in between. Written as DNA, the CDR3 is TGTGCCAGCAGCCAGATGGGGGGCCCCTACAATGAGCAGTTCTTC. Translating gives CASSQMGGPYNEQFF.

The rearrangement uses TRBV7-2 and TRBJ2-7, with D possibly being TRBD1 or TRBD2 (5 bases each). CDR3 length: 16 residues. CDR1 is SGHTA and CDR2 is FQGNSA in the germline V gene. Trimming cost V 0 bases and J 1 base, with 13 bases left between them. This chain's CDR3 is CASSLASGPLSYEQYF. In nucleotides, the CDR3 is TGTGCCAGCAGCTTAGCATCGGGACCCCTTTCCTACGAGCAGTACTTC.

The CDR3 nucleotides are TGCGCCAGCAGCCAAGATCGGGGACAGGGTAACGAGCAGTACTTC. It codes for CASSQDRGQGNEQYF. J is TRBJ2-7 and V is TRBV4-3; 9 bases are a match to TRBD1. V gave up 0 bases and J gave up 5 bases; unmatched junction bases: 5. Germline CDR1 is LGHNA and CDR2 is YSLEER. This CDR3 comprises 15 residues.

In the case of this clone: Other DNA sequences within the sample encode an identical CDR3. The chain recombines TRBV7-9 with TRBJ2-1; no clear D gene. CDR3 length: 14 amino acids. Trimming shortened V by 5 bases and J by 4 bases, and 12 bases separated the two germline ends. Germline V gives CDR1 SEHNR, CDR2 FQNEAQ (reference sequence). In DNA, the CDR3 is TGTGCCAGCAGCCCACCCGCCAGTTACAATGAGCAGTTCTTC. Translating gives CASSPPASYNEQFF.

The chain couples TRBV5-8 to TRBJ2-3; a possible D gene is TRBD2 (5 bases). The CDR3 runs 13 residues. V lost 8 bases and J lost 3, with 13 bases in between. Germline assignment: CDR1 SGHTS and CDR2 YDEGEE. This chain's CDR3 is CARAGLPTDTQYF. CDR3 in DNA: TGTGCCAGGGCGGGCCTCCCGACAGATACGCAGTATTTT.